The clone carrying this T cell receptor beta chain occurred once. Antigen unknown. Those patients who had chemo-refractory metastatic non-small-cell lung cancer were given focal radiation along with CTLA-4 blockade through ipilimumab. Sequencing used immunoSEQ multiplex PCR; TCRdb keeps in-frame clones, though not all of them. The sample has tens of thousands of clones, 70% to 85% seen once. This entry is derived from a study of radiotherapy plus CTLA-4 blockade in lung cancer. The wider study: Objective responses emerged in around a sixth of patients, and roughly 30% attained disease control.

There are 18 residues in the CDR3. Germline CDR1 is GTSNPN and CDR2 is SVGIG (reference sequence). V shed 4 bases and J 0 bases; nucleotides not matched to a gene: 10. Findings and caveats of the study: Following radiotherapy plus ipilimumab, tumor-derived TCR clones expanded in the blood. Best predicting response, reportedly, were early blood T cell clone dynamics, with interferon-beta.

The chain carries TRBV30 and TRBJ1-6, with 9 bases that match TRBD1. The clonotype was recovered from a human donor with non-small cell lung cancer who had a complete response to radiotherapy plus ipilimumab. This material consisted of peripheral blood, taken from a patient treated with radiotherapy plus ipilimumab. CDR3 bases: TGTGCCTGGACCCCGGGACAGGGACTTTTCTCCTATAATTCACCCCTCCACTTT. This codes for CAWTPGQGLFSYNSPLHF.